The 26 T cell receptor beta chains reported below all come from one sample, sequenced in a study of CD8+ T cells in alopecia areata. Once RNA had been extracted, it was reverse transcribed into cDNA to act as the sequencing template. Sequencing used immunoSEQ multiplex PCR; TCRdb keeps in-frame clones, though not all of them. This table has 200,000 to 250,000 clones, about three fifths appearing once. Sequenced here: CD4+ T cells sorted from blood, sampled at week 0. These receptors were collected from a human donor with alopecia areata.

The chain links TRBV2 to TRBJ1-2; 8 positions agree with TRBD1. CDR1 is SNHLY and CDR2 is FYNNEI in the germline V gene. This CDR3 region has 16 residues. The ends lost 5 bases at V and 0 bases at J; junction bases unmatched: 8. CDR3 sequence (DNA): TGTGCCAGCAGTCCCGGGACAGGTCTTACTAACTATGGCTACACCTTC. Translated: CASSPGTGLTNYGYTF.

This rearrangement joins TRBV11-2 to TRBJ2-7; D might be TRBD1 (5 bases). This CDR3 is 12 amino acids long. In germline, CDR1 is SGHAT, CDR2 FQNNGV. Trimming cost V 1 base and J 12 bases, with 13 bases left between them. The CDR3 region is CASSLVGAHLYF. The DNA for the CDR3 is TGTGCCAGCAGCTTAGTTGGGGCACATCTGTACTTC.

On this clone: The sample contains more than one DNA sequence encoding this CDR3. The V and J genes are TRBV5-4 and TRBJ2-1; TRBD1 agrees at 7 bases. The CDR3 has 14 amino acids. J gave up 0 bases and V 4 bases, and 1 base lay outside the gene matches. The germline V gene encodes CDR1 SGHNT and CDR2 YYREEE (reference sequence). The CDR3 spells CASSRTGSYNEQFF. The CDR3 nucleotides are TGTGCCAGCAGCCGGACAGGCTCCTACAATGAGCAGTTCTTC.

This CDR3 is CASSSGQGYGYTF. The CDR3 nucleotides are TGCGCCAGCAGCTCGGGACAGGGGTATGGCTACACCTTC. This sequence joins TRBV5-1 and TRBJ1-2; 10 bases align to TRBD1. This CDR3 has 13 amino acids. The V and J ends lost 3 bases and 5 bases, in that order; junction bases with no gene match: 1. Looked up from germline, CDR1 is SGHRS and CDR2 is YFSETQ. Supplemented by reference TRBV5-1 and TRBJ1-2, the full variable domain reads KAGVTQTPRYLIKTRGQQVTLSCSPISGHRSVSWYQQTPGQGLQFLFEYFSETQRNKGNFPGRFSGRQFSNSRSEMNVSTLELGDSALYLCASSSGQGYGYTFGSGTRLTVV.

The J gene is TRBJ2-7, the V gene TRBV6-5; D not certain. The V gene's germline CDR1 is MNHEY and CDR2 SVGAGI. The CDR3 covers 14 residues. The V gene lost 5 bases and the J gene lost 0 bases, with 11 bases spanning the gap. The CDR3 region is CASSTGLGSYEQYF. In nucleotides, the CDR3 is TGTGCCAGCAGTACCGGGCTTGGCTCCTACGAGCAGTACTTC.

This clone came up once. The DNA for the CDR3 is TGTGCCTGGGGGACAGGGCGCTACGAGCAGTACTTC. Amino acid sequence: CAWGTGRYEQYF. The V gene is TRBV30, the J gene TRBJ2-7; 9 nucleotides match TRBD1. After removal of 5 bases from V and 3 bases from J, the junction contained 2 bases not matched to a gene. CDR3 size: 12 residues. From germline, CDR1 is GTSNPN and CDR2 SVGIG (reference sequence).

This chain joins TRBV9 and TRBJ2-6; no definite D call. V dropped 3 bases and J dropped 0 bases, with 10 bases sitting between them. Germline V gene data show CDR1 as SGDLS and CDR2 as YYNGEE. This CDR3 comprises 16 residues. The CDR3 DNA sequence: TGTGCCAGCAGCGGGTACCTCCCCTCTGGGGCCAACGTCCTGACTTTC. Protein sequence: CASSGYLPSGANVLTF.

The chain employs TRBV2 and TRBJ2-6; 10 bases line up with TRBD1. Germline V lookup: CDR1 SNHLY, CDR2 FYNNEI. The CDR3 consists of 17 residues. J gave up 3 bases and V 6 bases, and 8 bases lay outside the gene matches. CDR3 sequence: CASSGRDRGFGANVLTF. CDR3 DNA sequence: TGTGCCAGCAGCGGCCGGGACAGGGGCTTTGGGGCCAACGTCCTGACTTTC.

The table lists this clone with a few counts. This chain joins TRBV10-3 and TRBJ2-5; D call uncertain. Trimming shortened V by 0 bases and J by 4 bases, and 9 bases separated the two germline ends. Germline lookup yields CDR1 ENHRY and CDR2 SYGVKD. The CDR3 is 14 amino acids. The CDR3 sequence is CAISESIGSETQYF. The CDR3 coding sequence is TGTGCCATCAGTGAGTCGATAGGGTCAGAGACCCAGTACTTC.

The CDR3 DNA reads as TGCAGCGTTTACAGCAACTATGGCTACACCTTC. Translation: CSVYSNYGYTF. J is TRBJ1-2 and V is TRBV29-1; D remains unclear. This CDR3 has 11 residues. V lost 5 bases and J lost 2, with 6 bases in between. Germline V gene lookup returns CDR1 SQVTM and CDR2 ANQGSEA.

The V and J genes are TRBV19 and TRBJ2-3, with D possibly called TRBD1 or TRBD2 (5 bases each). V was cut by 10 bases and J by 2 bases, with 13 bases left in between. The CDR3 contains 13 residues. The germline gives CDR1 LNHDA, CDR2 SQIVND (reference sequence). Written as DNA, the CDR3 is TGTGCCACATCGACGGGGCTCACAGATACGCAGTATTTT. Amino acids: CATSTGLTDTQYF.

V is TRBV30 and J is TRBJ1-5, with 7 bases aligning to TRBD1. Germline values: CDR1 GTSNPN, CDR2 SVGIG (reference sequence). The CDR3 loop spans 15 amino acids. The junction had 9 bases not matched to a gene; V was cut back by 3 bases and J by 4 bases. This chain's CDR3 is CAWSGGTVTNQPQHF. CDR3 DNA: TGTGCCTGGAGCGGGGGGACAGTGACAAATCAGCCCCAGCATTTT.

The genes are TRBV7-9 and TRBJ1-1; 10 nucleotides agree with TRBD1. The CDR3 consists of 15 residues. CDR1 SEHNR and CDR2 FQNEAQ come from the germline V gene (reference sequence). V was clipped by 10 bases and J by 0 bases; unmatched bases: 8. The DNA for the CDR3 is TGTGCCATCGATCCGGGACAGGGGATGAACACTGAAGCTTTCTTT. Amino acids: CAIDPGQGMNTEAFF.

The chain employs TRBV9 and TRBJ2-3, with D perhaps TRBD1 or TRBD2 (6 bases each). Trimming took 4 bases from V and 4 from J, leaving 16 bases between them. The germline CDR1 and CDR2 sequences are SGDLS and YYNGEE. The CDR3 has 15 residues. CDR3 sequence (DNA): TGTGCCAGCAGCTTACGCGGGACAAGGGCAGATACGCAGTATTTT. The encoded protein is CASSLRGTRADTQYF.

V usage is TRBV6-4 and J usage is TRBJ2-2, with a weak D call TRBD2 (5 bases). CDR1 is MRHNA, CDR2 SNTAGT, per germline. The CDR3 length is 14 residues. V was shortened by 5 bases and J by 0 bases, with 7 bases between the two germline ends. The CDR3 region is CASSSDSNTGELFF. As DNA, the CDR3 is TGTGCCAGCAGTTCGGACTCGAACACCGGGGAGCTGTTTTTT.

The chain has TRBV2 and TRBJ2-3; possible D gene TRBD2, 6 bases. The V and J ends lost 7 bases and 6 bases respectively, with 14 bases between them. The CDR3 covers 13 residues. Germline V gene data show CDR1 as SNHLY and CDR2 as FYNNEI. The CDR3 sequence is CASTRRTTDTQYF. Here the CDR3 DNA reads TGTGCCAGCACCCGAAGGACTACTGATACGCAGTATTTT.

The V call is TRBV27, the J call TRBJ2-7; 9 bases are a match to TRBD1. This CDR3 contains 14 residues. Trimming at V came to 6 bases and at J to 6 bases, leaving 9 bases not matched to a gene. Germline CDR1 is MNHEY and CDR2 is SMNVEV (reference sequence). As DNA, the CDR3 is TGTGCCAGCAGGTTGGGACAGGGTACCGGCGAGCAGTACTTC. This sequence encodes CASRLGQGTGEQYF.

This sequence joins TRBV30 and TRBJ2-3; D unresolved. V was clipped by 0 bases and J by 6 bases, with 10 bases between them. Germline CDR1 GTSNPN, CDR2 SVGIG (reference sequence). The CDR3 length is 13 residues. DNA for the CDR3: TGTGCCTGGAGTGTACAACCAACGGATACGCAGTATTTT. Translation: CAWSVQPTDTQYF.

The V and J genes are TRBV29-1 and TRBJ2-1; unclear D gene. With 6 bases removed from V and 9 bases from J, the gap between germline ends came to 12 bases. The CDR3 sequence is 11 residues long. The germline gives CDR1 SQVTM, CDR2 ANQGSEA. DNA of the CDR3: TGCAGCGTGGGATGGATTGGTGAGCAGTTCTTC. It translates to CSVGWIGEQFF.

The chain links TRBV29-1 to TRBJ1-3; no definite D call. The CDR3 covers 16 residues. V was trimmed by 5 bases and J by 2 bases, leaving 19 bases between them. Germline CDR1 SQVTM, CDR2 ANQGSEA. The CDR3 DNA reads TGCAGCGTTCCTGAAGGGCGAGGGTGGCCTGGAAACACCATATATTTT. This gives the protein CSVPEGRGWPGNTIYF.

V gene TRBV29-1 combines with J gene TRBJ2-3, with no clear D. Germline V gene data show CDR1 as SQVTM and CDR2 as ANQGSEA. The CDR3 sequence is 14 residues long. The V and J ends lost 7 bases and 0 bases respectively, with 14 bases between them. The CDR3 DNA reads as TGCAGCGCAGGTGGGGTCCCGAGCACAGATACGCAGTATTTT. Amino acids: CSAGGVPSTDTQYF.

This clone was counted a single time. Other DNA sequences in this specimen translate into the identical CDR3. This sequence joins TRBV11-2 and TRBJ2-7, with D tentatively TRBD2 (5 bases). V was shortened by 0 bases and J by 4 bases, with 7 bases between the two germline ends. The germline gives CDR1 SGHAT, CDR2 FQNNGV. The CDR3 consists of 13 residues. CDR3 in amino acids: CASSLDRGYEQYF. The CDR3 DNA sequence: TGTGCCAGCAGCTTAGATCGGGGATACGAGCAGTACTTC.

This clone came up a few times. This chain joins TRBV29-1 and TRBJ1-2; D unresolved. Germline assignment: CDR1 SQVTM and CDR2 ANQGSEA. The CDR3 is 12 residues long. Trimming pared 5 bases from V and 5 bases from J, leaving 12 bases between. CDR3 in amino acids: CSVRHDRYGYTF. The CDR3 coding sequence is TGCAGCGTTCGGCACGATAGGTATGGCTACACCTTC.

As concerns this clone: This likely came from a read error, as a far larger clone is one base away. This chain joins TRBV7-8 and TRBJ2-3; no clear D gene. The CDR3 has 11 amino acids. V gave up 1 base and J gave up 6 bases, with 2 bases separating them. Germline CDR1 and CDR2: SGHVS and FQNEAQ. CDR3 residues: CASSLVDTQYF. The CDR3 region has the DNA TGTGCCAGCAGCTTAGTGGATACGCAGTATTTT.

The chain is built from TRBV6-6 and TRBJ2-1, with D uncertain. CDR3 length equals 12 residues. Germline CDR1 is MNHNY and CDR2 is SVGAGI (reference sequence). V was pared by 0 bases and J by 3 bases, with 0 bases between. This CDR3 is CASSYSYNEQFF. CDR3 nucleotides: TGTGCCAGCAGTTACTCCTACAATGAGCAGTTCTTC.

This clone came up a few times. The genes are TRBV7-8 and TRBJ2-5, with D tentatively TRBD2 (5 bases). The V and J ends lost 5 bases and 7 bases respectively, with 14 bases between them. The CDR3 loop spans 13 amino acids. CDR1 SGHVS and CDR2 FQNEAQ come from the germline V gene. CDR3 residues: CASSQAGPGTQYF. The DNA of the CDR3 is TGTGCCAGCAGCCAGGCGGGCCCAGGGACCCAGTACTTC.